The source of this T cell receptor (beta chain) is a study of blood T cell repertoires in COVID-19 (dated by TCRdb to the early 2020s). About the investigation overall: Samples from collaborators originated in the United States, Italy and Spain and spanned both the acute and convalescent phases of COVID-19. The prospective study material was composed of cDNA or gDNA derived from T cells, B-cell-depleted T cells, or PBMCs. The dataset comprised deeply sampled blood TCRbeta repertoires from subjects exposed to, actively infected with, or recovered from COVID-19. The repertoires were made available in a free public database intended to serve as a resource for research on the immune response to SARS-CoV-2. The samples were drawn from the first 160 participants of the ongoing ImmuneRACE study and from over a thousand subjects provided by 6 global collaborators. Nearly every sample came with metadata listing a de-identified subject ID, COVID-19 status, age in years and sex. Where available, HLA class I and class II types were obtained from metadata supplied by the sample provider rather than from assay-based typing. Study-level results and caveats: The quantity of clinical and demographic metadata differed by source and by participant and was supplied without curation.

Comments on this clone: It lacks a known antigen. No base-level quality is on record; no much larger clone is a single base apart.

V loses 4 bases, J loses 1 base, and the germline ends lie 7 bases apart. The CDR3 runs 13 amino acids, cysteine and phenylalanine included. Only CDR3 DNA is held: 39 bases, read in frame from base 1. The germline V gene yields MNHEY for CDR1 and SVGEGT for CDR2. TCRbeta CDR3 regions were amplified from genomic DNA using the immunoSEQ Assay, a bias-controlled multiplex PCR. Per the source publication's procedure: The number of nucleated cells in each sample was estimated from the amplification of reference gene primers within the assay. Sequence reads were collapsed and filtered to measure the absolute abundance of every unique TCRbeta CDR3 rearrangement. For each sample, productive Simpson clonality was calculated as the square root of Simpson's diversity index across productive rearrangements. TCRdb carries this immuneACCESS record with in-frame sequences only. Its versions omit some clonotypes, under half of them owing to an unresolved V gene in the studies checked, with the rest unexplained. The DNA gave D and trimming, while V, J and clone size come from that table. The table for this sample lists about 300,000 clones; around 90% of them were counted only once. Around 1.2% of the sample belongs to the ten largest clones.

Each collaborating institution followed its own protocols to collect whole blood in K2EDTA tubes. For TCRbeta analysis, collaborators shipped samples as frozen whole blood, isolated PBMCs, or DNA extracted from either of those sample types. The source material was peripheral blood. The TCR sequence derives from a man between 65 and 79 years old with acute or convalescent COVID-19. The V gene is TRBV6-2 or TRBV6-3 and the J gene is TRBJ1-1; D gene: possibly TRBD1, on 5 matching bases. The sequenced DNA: TGTGCCAGCAGTTTGGACACGAACACTGAAGCTTTCTTT. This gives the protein CASSLDTNTEAFF.